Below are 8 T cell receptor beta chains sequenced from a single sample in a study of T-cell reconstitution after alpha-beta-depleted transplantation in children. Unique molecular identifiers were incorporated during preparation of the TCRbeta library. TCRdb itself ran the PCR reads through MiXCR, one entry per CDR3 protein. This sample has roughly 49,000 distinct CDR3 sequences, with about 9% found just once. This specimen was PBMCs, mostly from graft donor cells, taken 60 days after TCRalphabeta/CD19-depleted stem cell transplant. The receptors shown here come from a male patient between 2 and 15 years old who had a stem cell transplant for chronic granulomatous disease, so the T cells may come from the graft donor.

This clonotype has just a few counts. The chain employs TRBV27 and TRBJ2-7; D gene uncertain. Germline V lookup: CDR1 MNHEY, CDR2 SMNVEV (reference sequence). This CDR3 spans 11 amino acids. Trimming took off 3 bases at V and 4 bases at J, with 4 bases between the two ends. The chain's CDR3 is CASSFQYEQYF. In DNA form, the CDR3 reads TGTGCCAGCAGTTTCCAGTACGAGCAGTACTTC.

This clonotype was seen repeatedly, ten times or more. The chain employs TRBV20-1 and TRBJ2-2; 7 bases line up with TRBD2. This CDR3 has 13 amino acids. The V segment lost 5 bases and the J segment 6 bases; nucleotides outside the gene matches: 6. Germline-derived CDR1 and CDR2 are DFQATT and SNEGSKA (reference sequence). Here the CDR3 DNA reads TGCAGTGCTCGGACTAGGGGACCCGGGGAGCTGTTTTTT. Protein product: CSARTRGPGELFF.

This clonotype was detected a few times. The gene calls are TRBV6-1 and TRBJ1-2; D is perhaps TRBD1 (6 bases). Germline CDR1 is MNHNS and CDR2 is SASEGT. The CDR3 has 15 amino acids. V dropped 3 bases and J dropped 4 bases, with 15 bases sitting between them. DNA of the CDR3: TGTGCCAGCAGTGAGACGGCGGACAGCAGCTATGGCTACACCTTC. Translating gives CASSETADSSYGYTF.

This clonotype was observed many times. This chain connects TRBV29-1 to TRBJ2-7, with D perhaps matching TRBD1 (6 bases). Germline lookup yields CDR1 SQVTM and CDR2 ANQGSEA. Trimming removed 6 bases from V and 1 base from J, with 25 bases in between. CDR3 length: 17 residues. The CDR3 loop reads CSVTGKPGSRGSYEQYF. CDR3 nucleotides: TGCAGCGTCACAGGGAAACCGGGATCCAGGGGTTCCTACGAGCAGTACTTC.

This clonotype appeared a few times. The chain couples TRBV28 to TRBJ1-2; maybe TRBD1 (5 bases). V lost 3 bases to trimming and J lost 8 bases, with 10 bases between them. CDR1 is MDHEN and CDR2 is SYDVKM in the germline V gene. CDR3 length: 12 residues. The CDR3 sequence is CASSFRVYGYTF. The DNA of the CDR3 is TGTGCCAGCAGTTTCAGGGTTTACGGCTACACCTTC.

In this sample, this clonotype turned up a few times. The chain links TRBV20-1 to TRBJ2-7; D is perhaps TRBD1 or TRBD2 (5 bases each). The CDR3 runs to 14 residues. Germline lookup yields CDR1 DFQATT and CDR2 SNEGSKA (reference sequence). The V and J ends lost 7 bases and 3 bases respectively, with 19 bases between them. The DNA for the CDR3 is TGCAGTGGGACACGGGATTCACGTCTCTACGAGCAGTACTTC. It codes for CSGTRDSRLYEQYF.

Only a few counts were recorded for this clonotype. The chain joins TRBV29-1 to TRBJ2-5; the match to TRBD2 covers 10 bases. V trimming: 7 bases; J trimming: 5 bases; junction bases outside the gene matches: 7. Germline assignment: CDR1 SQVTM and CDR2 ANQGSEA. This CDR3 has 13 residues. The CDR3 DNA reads TGCAGCGCGAGACTAGCGGGTCTGGAGACCCAGTACTTC. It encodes CSARLAGLETQYF.

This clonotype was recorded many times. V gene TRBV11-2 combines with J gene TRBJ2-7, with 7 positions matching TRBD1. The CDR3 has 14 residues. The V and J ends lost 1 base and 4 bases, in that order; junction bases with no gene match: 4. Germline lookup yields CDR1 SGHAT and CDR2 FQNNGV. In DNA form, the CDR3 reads TGTGCCAGCAGCTTAGTGGGACAGCTGTACGAGCAGTACTTC. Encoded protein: CASSLVGQLYEQYF.